Shown below are 27 T cell receptor beta chains from a single sample sequenced in a study of regulatory T cells in long-lasting Graves disease (dated by TCRdb to the early 2020s). Per the publication, the time point label means: newly diagnosed GD, antithyroid drugs for less than 3 months. For both TCR sequencing and RNA sequencing, RNA was extracted from PBMCs in TRIzol. The method was multiplex PCR. The sequencing machine was an Illumina HiSeq 4000. TCR beta libraries were built with iRepertoire HTBI primers and Arm-PCR amplification of CDR3 regions. The public reads were reanalyzed by TCRdb: fastp trimming at Q25, MiXCR alignment, in-frame beta chains only. Identical CDR3 protein sequences are pooled into one entry, listed with their most common genes and DNA. Recorded for this sample are approximately 400,000 distinct CDR3 sequences; 12% of them occurred a single time. The top ten clonotypes cover 15% to 20% of the sample.

This sample was also put to use in a study of T cells in Graves' hyperthyroidism and ophthalmopathy.

This specimen was peripheral blood mononuclear cells (PBMCs), taken at new diagnosis, from a patient treated with antithyroid drugs. Source of these receptors: a woman aged 18-30 years with Graves disease. Donor details come from another sample of the same person, matched by shared clones.

This clonotype was seen many times. The chain combines TRBV2 with TRBJ2-3; weak D call: TRBD1 (5 bases). Germline CDR1 is SNHLY and CDR2 is FYNNEI. V lost 2 bases, J lost 0 bases, and 9 bases lay in between. The CDR3 is 15 residues long. DNA for the CDR3: TGTGCCAGCAGTGAACCCTGGACAAGCACAGATACGCAGTATTTT. It codes for CASSEPWTSTDTQYF.

This clonotype was picked up many times. The J gene is TRBJ2-1, the V gene TRBV7-9; 11 bases match TRBD2. The CDR3 extends over 18 amino acids. V trimming: 5 bases; J trimming: 1 base; junction bases outside the gene matches: 10. The germline V gene has CDR1 SEHNR and CDR2 FQNEAQ (reference sequence). The DNA of the CDR3 is TGTGCCAGCAGCCCCACTAGCGGGAGCCCCCGATCCTACAATGAGCAGTTCTTC. This codes for CASSPTSGSPRSYNEQFF.

This clonotype has more than one count but fewer than ten. This chain connects TRBV5-6 to TRBJ1-4; tentative D call: TRBD1 (6 bases). The germline V and J ends were trimmed by 3 bases and 14 bases, with 29 bases remaining between them. Germline lookup yields CDR1 SGHDT and CDR2 YYEEEE. The CDR3 extends over 17 amino acids. This CDR3 is CASSSLSPKGQYPELFF. The CDR3 DNA reads as TGTGCCAGCAGCTCCTTATCCCCAAAGGGACAATATCCCGAGCTGTTTTTT. The full variable domain, its missing parts supplied by reference TRBV5-6 and TRBJ1-4, is DAGVTQSPTHLIKTRGQQVTLRCSPKSGHDTVSWYQQALGQGPQFIFQYYEEEERQRGNFPDRFSGHQFPNYSSELNVNALLLGDSALYLCASSSLSPKGQYPELFFGSGTQLSVL.

In this sample, this clonotype turned up a few times. A much larger clone sits a single nucleotide away, making a read error possible. The J gene is TRBJ1-4, the V gene TRBV15, with a weak D call TRBD1 (5 bases). This CDR3 is 16 amino acids long. The germline CDR1 and CDR2 sequences are LNHNV and YYDKDF (reference sequence). As DNA, the CDR3 is TGTGCCACCAGCAGAGATGTCGGGGCAAGTAATGGAAAACTGTTTTTT. This gives the protein CATSRDVGASNGKLFF.

This clonotype has at least ten counts. The chain uses TRBV20-1 and TRBJ2-5, with 8 positions matching TRBD2. V trimming: 1 base; J trimming: 1 base; junction bases outside the gene matches: 2. The germline gives CDR1 DFQATT, CDR2 SNEGSKA (reference sequence). The CDR3 spans 14 residues. The CDR3 DNA reads as TGCAGTGCTAGAGGGACTAGCCCCCAAGAGACCCAGTACTTC. Encoded protein: CSARGTSPQETQYF.

This clonotype was counted between two and nine times. The rearrangement uses TRBV20-1 and TRBJ2-1; 8 bases are shared with TRBD2. The germline CDR1 and CDR2 sequences are DFQATT and SNEGSKA (reference sequence). V shed 3 bases and J 12 bases; nucleotides not matched to a gene: 28. The CDR3 length is 19 residues. This chain's CDR3 is CSARFYIIRPAGDSDGQFF. The CDR3 DNA is TGCAGTGCTAGGTTTTATATTATTCGTCCAGCGGGAGATTCGGATGGGCAGTTCTTC.

This chain uses TRBV29-1 with TRBJ1-1, with D unresolved. CDR3 size: 11 residues. The germline V gene has CDR1 SQVTM and CDR2 ANQGSEA. V gave up 8 bases and J gave up 9 bases, with 16 bases separating them. In DNA, the CDR3 is TGCAGCCCATATAGTGGAGTTAAAGCTTTCTTT. Amino acids: CSPYSGVKAFF.

At least ten counts were recorded for this clonotype. V usage is TRBV6-2 or TRBV6-3 and J usage is TRBJ2-2; TRBD2 aligns across 10 bases. The CDR3 consists of 16 residues. With 6 bases clipped from V and 5 bases from J, the junction kept 9 bases outside the gene matches. Germline V lookup: CDR1 MNHEY, CDR2 SVGEGT. The CDR3 DNA reads as TGTGCCAGCAGCCCAGGACTAGCGGAAACAACCGGGGAGCTGTTTTTT. Encoded protein: CASSPGLAETTGELFF.

The chain carries TRBV19 and TRBJ2-1, with D perhaps TRBD2 (6 bases). The CDR3 sequence is 14 residues long. V was clipped by 5 bases and J by 4 bases, with 12 bases between them. Germline assignment: CDR1 LNHDA and CDR2 SQIVND (reference sequence). The CDR3 sequence: CASSEEGLYNEQFF. CDR3 bases: TGTGCCAGTAGTGAGGAGGGCCTATACAATGAGCAGTTCTTC.

This clonotype was picked up a small number of times. The chain carries TRBV9 and TRBJ1-2; no clear D gene. This CDR3 spans 12 amino acids. Trimming shortened V by 1 base and J by 0 bases, and 1 base separated the two germline ends. Germline CDR1 and CDR2: SGDLS and YYNGEE. CDR3 nucleotides: TGTGCCAGCAGCGTAACTAACTATGGCTACACCTTC. Amino acids: CASSVTNYGYTF. The variable domain in full, with the rest retrieved from reference TRBV9 and TRBJ1-2, is DSGVTQTPKHLITATGQRVTLRCSPRSGDLSVYWYQQSLDQGLQFLIQYYNGEERAKGNILERFSAQQFPDLHSELNLSSLELGDSALYFCASSVTNYGYTFGSGTRLTVV.

This clonotype was found many times. The CDR3 loop is CASSLEYSINEQFF. The CDR3 DNA is TGTGCCAGCAGCTTAGAGTATAGCATCAATGAGCAGTTCTTC. This chain uses TRBV11-3 with TRBJ2-1, with no clear D. This CDR3 region has 14 residues. Germline CDR1 is SGHNT and CDR2 is YENEEA. Trimming took off 0 bases at V and 6 bases at J, with 9 bases between the two ends.

This clonotype was counted ten times or more. This chain joins TRBV12-3 or TRBV12-4 and TRBJ1-2; D is unclear. The CDR3 has 12 amino acids. Trimming cost V 0 bases and J 8 bases, with 7 bases left between them. The CDR3 reads CASSLASVGYTF. Here the CDR3 DNA reads TGTGCCAGCAGTTTAGCCTCGGTCGGCTACACCTTC.

There are many counts of this clonotype. The J gene is TRBJ1-1, the V gene TRBV30; D is ambiguous. The CDR3 consists of 11 residues. Germline loops: CDR1 GTSNPN, CDR2 SVGIG (reference sequence). V was cut by 2 bases and J by 8 bases, with 9 bases left in between. Here the CDR3 reads CAWSIATEAFF. The CDR3 nucleotides read TGTGCCTGGAGTATTGCGACAGAAGCTTTCTTT.

This clonotype was found many times. The chain has TRBV7-3 and TRBJ1-1; a weak D match, TRBD1 (5 bases). In germline, CDR1 is SGHTA, CDR2 FQGTGA. V was cut by 1 base and J by 0 bases, with 15 bases left in between. The CDR3 consists of 17 residues. The CDR3 DNA is TGTGCCAGCAGCTTAATTTTCCGGGGCTCCGTGAACACTGAAGCTTTCTTT. It codes for CASSLIFRGSVNTEAFF.

There are many counts of this clonotype. This chain joins TRBV12-5 and TRBJ1-3, with 7 bases fitting TRBD1. Unmatched junction bases numbered 6, after V lost 2 bases and J lost 2 bases. This CDR3 is 16 amino acids long. CDR1 and CDR2 from the germline V gene are LGHNT and FRNRAP. CDR3 sequence reads: CASGLLLTGAGNTIYF. For the CDR3, the DNA is TGTGCTAGTGGTTTGCTCCTAACAGGGGCTGGAAACACCATATATTTT.

With regard to this clonotype: This may arise from a read error, as a much more abundant clone is one base away. The V call is TRBV2, the J call TRBJ1-5; D gene unclear. The germline V gene encodes CDR1 SNHLY and CDR2 FYNNEI. The V end was cut by 4 bases, the J end by 5 bases, with 12 bases between. This CDR3 is built from 14 residues. The chain's CDR3 is CASSGILPDQPQHF. CDR3 nucleotides: TGTGCCAGCAGTGGAATCTTACCCGATCAGCCCCAGCATTTT. The full variable domain, completed using reference TRBV2 and TRBJ1-5, is EPEVTQTPSHQVTQMGQEVILRCVPISNHLYFYWYRQILGQKVEFLVSFYNNEISEKSEIFDDQFSVERPDGSNFTLKIRSTKLEDSAMYFCASSGILPDQPQHFGDGTRLSIL.

This clonotype was counted ten times or more. The gene calls are TRBV20-1 and TRBJ2-1; TRBD2 agrees at 12 bases. The CDR3 is 18 residues long. J was trimmed by 3 bases and V by 0 bases; bases with no gene match: 9. The germline V gene has CDR1 DFQATT and CDR2 SNEGSKA (reference sequence). CDR3 in amino acids: CSARDVASGRAGYNEQFF. CDR3 coding DNA: TGCAGTGCTAGAGATGTGGCTAGCGGGAGGGCCGGCTACAATGAGCAGTTCTTC.

Turning to this clonotype: At one boundary the junction diverges from the germline segment, which might be a read error. This chain links TRBV11-2 with TRBJ1-2; TRBD1 is a possible D gene (5 bases). CDR1 SGHAT and CDR2 FQNNGV come from the germline V gene. The CDR3 totals 14 residues. In DNA form, the CDR3 reads TGCGCCAGCAGCCAAGAACGGGGGTTCTATGGCTACACCTTC. Translating it yields CASSQERGFYGYTF.

This clonotype was detected a few times. The genes are TRBV7-9 and TRBJ1-5; D call uncertain. V shed 3 bases and J shed 4 bases, with 4 bases lying between them. Germline V gene sequence: CDR1 SEHNR, CDR2 FQNEAQ (reference sequence). CDR3 size: 12 residues. The CDR3 sequence is CASSLQNQPQHF. CDR3 nucleotide sequence: TGTGCCAGCAGCTTGCAAAATCAGCCCCAGCATTTT. Full variable domain (outside the CDR3, taken from reference TRBV7-9 and TRBJ1-5): DTGVSQNPRHKITKRGQNVTFRCDPISEHNRLYWYRQTLGQGPEFLTYFQNEAQLEKSRLLSDRFSAERPKGSFSTLEIQRTEQGDSAMYLCASSLQNQPQHFGDGTRLSIL.

The table lists this clonotype with many counts. The chain uses TRBV10-3 and TRBJ2-1; 8 nucleotides align to TRBD2. This CDR3 has 12 amino acids. Germline V gene lookup returns CDR1 ENHRY and CDR2 SYGVKD. CDR3 residues: CAQSVGGDEQFF. CDR3 bases: TGTGCACAATCCGTCGGGGGGGATGAGCAGTTCTTC.

This clonotype turned up a few times. This rearrangement joins TRBV19 to TRBJ2-2, with D possibly being TRBD1 (6 bases). Per the germline V gene, CDR1 is LNHDA and CDR2 is SQIVND (reference sequence). V lost 0 bases and J 5 bases, leaving 19 bases between the germline ends. The CDR3 spans 18 residues. CDR3 coding DNA: TGTGCCAGTAGTATAGACCTAACGACAGGTGTTCGGACCGGGGAGCTGTTTTTT. Its translation is CASSIDLTTGVRTGELFF.

This clonotype was counted ten times or more. The chain links TRBV7-9 to TRBJ2-1; no clear D gene. CDR1 and CDR2 (germline): SEHNR, FQNEAQ (reference sequence). Trimming cost V 1 base and J 8 bases, with 9 bases left between them. The CDR3 covers 13 residues. CDR3 region: CASSLGRTDEQFF. The CDR3 DNA reads TGTGCCAGCAGCTTAGGTAGAACCGATGAGCAGTTCTTC.

There are many counts of this clonotype. This chain joins TRBV7-9 and TRBJ2-2, with 11 positions matching TRBD1. Trimming at V came to 10 bases and at J to 4 bases, leaving 5 bases not matched to a gene. Germline V gene lookup returns CDR1 SEHNR and CDR2 FQNEAQ (reference sequence). The CDR3 loop spans 14 amino acids. The CDR3 DNA is TGTGCCACCACGGACAGGGGGCGCACCGGGGAGCTGTTTTTT. The encoded protein is CATTDRGRTGELFF.

This clonotype was seen many times. V usage is TRBV20-1 and J usage is TRBJ1-2, with 9 bases matching TRBD1. CDR1 is DFQATT and CDR2 is SNEGSKA in the germline V gene (reference sequence). The CDR3 runs to 15 residues. Trimming cost V 3 bases and J 4 bases; bases outside gene matches: 9. In DNA form, the CDR3 reads TGCAGTGCTAGGGAAGCCGGGACAGGGCCCTATGGCTACACCTTC. It specifies CSAREAGTGPYGYTF.

This clonotype was seen ten or more times. V gene TRBV12-3 or TRBV12-4 combines with J gene TRBJ1-1; D is undetermined. V lost 8 bases to trimming and J lost 6 bases, with 25 bases between them. The CDR3 is 16 residues long. The CDR3 region has the DNA TGTGCCAGCGTGTCGCGGGGTCCCCAGCCCCCCGCTGAAGCTTTCTTT. This encodes CASVSRGPQPPAEAFF.

This clonotype has at least ten counts. The chain recombines TRBV11-2 with TRBJ2-7; D is unclear. Germline loops: CDR1 SGHAT, CDR2 FQNNGV. CDR3 length: 17 amino acids. The V end lost 5 bases, the J end lost 4 bases, and 24 bases lay between the germline ends. The CDR3 loop is CASSPEAPGRMRYEQYF. The CDR3, as DNA: TGTGCCAGCAGCCCGGAAGCACCGGGCCGAATGAGGTACGAGCAGTACTTC. Combining the CDR3 with reference TRBV11-2 and TRBJ2-7 gives the whole variable domain EAGVAQSPRYKIIEKRQSVAFWCNPISGHATLYWYQQILGQGPKLLIQFQNNGVVDDSQLPKDRFSAERLKGVDSTLKIQPAKLEDSAVYLCASSPEAPGRMRYEQYFGPGTRLTVT.

This clonotype was counted ten times or more. The chain employs TRBV10-3 and TRBJ2-5; TRBD1 matches 7 bases. Germline V gene lookup returns CDR1 ENHRY and CDR2 SYGVKD. CDR3 length equals 16 residues. The V gene end was trimmed by 4 bases and the J gene end by 5 bases; junction bases not matched to a gene: 13. CDR3 DNA: TGTGCCATCAGTGGCCTGACAGGGACGGGACGGGAGACCCAGTACTTC. Translation: CAISGLTGTGRETQYF.